This TCR beta chain is drawn from a study of CXCR3-negative and CXCR3-positive naive CD8 T cells. Study conclusions and caveats: The study found more hydrophobic TRB CDR3s in CXCR3-positive naive cells than in CXCR3-negative naive cells.

UMI-labeled 5' RACE TRB cDNA libraries were prepared from the cells. TCRdb re-called the 5' RACE reads and shows each CDR3 protein once, DNA omitted. Here the sample table reports around 26,000 distinct CDR3 sequences. CDR3 length: 15 residues. Looked up from germline, CDR1 is LNHDA and CDR2 is SQIVND (reference sequence). As for this clonotype: The antigen remains undetermined.

Sequenced input: naive CXCR3- CD8+ T cells from blood. Specified subset: CD45RO-CCR7+CD27+CD95- naive CD8+ T cells lacking CXCR3 (TNR3-). The clonotype was recovered from a human donor in good health. Some clones in this sample may be carry-over from other donors' samples. The chain is built from TRBV19 and TRBJ2-7; there is no DNA to check the TCRdb D call of TRBD1. The CDR3 is CASSTRQGASYEQYF.